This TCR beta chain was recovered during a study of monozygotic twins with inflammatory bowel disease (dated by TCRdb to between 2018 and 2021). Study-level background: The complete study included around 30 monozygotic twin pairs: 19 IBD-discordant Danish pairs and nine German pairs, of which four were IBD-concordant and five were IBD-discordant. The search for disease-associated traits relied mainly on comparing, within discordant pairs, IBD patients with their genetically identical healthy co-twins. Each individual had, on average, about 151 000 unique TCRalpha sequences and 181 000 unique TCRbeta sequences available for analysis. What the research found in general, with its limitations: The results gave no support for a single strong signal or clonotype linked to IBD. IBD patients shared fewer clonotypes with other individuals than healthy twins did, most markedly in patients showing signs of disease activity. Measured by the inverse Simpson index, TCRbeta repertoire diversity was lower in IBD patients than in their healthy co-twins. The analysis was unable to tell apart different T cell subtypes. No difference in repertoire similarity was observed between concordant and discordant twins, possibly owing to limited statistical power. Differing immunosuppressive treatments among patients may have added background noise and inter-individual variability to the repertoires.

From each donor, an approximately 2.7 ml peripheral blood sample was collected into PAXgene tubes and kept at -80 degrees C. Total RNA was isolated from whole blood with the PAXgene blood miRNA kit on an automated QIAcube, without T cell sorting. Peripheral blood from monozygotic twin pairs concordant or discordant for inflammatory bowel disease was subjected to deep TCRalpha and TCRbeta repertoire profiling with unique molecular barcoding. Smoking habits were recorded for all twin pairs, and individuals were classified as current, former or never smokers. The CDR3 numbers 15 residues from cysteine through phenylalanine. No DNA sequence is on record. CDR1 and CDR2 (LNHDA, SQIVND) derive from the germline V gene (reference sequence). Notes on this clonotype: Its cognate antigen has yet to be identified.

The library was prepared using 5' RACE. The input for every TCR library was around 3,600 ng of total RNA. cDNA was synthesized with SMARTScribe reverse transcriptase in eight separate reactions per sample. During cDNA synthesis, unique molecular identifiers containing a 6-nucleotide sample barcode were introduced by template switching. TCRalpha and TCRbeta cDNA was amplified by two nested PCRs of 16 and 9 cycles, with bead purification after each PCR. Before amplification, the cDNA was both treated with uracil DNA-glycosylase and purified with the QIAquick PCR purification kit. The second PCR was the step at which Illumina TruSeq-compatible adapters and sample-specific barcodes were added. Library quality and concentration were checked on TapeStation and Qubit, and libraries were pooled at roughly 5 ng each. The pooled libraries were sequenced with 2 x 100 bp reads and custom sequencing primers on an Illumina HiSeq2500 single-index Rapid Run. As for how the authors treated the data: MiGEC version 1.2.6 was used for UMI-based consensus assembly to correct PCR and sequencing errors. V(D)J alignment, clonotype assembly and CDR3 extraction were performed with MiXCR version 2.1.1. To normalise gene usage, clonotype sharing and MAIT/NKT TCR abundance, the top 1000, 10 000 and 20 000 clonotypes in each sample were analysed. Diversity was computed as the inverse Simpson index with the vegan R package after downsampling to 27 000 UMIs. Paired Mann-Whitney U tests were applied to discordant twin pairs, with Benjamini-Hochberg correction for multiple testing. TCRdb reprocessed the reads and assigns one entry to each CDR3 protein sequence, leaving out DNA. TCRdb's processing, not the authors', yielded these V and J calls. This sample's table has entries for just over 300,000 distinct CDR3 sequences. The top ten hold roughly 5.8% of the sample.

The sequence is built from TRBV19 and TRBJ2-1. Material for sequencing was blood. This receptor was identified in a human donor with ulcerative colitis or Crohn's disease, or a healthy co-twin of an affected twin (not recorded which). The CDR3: CASSTLTSSYNEQFF.